What follows describes a single T cell receptor beta chain. No antigen is known for it. The sample originates from a study of beta chain features in type 1 diabetes. Trimming took 0 bases from V and 5 from J, leaving 11 bases between them. This CDR3 has 13 amino acids. Germline values: CDR1 GTSNPN, CDR2 SVGIG (reference sequence). Study-level results: Cells carrying high TCR expression could end up over-represented when cDNA is sequenced. A closer apparent resemblance between naive, central memory and Treg TCRB repertoires was seen in patients than in healthy donors. Type 1 diabetes patients had VDJ junctions that carried fewer insertions and more deletions. Type 1 diabetes patients showed a moderate but significant shortening of TCRB CDR3s in all four CD4+ subsets.

Every isolated RNA sample was fully reverse transcribed, so sequencing captured expressed TCRB transcripts. TCRdb's table, derived via immunoSEQ multiplex PCR, lists solely in-frame clones and lacks some. This sample has about 140,000 clones; about an eighth occur once, and the top ten carry under 1.5%. One heparinised draw, averaging around 120 mL, was taken per donor. V usage is TRBV30 and J usage is TRBJ2-7; TRBD1 is a possible D gene (5 bases). This TCR came from a man younger than 30 with type 1 diabetes. Sequences were obtained from central memory CD4+ T cells from blood. The DNA for the CDR3 is TGTGCCTGGAGTGTCCCCCCCAGGGACGAGCAGTACTTC. Its translation is CAWSVPPRDEQYF.